The T cell receptor (beta chain) described here comes from a study of graft-versus-host responses after intestinal transplantation. Across the whole study: All recipients were transplanted with multivisceral, liver-intestinal, or isolated intestinal grafts. Anti-thymocyte globulin induction preceded roughly 3 years of tacrolimus and steroid maintenance in all recipients. Findings and caveats of the study: Where graft-donor T cell macrochimerism was present, patients had high graft-versus-host to host-versus-graft clonal ratios in allografts. Some GvH clones appeared in ileal mucosa or blood before recipient bone marrow.

Some clones are missing from TCRdb's copy, which holds only in-frame ones; the method was immunoSEQ multiplex PCR. The profile shows some 10,000 clones, 90% to 95% of them singletons. Remarks on this clone: Its antigen is not identified.

The V end was cut by 7 bases, the J end by 4 bases, with 13 bases between. CDR3 length: 13 amino acids. The germline V gene has CDR1 MDHEN and CDR2 SYDVKM. The sequence derives from a human patient who received an intestinal transplant, so some T cells may come from the graft donor. The V call is TRBV28, the J call TRBJ2-5; no clear D. This sample comprised PBMCs, obtained around 74 days after transplant. CDR3 DNA: TGTGCCAGCAACCGACCGGGCAGAGAGACCCAGTACTTC. This encodes CASNRPGRETQYF.